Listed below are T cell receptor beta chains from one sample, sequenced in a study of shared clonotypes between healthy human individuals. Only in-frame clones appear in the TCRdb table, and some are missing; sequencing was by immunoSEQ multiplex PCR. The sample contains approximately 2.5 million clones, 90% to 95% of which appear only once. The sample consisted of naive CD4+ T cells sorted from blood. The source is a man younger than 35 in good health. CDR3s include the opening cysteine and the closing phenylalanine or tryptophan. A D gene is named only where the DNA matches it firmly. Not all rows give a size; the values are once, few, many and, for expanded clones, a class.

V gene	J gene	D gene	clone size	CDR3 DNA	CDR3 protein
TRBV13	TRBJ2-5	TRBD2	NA	TGTGCCAGCAGCTTCGGAACCGGGACTACAAGCCCGGAGACCCAGTACTTC	CASSFGTGTTSPETQYF
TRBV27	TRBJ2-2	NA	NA	TGTGCCAGCACCGGGACTTTACCGAACACCGGGGAGCTGTTTTTT	CASTGTLPNTGELFF
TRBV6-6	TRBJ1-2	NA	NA	TGTGCCAGCAGACATGGACAGAACAACTATGGCTACACCTTC	CASRHGQNNYGYTF
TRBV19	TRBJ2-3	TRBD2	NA	TGTGCCAGTAGTTCTAAAGCGGGGGGGCTGGATACGCAGTATTTT	CASSSKAGGLDTQYF
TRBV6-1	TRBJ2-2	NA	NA	TGTGCCAGCAGTGACGGACTAGGGGGTATTGGGGAGCTGTTTTTT	CASSDGLGGIGELFF
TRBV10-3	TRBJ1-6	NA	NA	TGTGCCATCAGTGAATGGGGGGGTAGAACCCTCCACTTT	CAISEWGGRTLHF
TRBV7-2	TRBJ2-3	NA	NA	TGTGCCAGCAGCCTGACGGGAGCTAATACGCAGTATTTT	CASSLTGANTQYF
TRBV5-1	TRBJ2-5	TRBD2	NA	TGCGCCAGCAGTAAACGCGGGGGATTTGGAGAGACCCAGTACTTC	CASSKRGGFGETQYF
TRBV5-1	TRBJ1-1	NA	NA	TGCGCCAGCAGCCCGGAGGGGGGTAACACTGAAGCTTTCTTT	CASSPEGGNTEAFF
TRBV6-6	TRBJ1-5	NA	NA	TGTGCCAGCAGTACCTCACAGGGAAATCAGCCCCAGCATTTT	CASSTSQGNQPQHF
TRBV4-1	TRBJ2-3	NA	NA	TGCGCCAGCAGCCAAGAAGGGGGGCAGGGCACAGATACGCAGTATTTT	CASSQEGGQGTDTQYF
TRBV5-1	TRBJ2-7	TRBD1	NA	TGCGCCAGCAGCTGGGGCCGGGACAGGGGTGGTAAGGAGCAGTACTTC	CASSWGRDRGGKEQYF
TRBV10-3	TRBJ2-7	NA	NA	TGTGCCATCAGTGATTACTACGAGCAGTACTTC	CAISDYYEQYF
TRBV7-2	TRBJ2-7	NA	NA	TGTGCCAGCAGCCCAGATCGGGCGTCCGAGCAGTACTTC	CASSPDRASEQYF
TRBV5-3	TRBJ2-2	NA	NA	TGTGCCAGAAGCTACGGGCCCGAGCTGTTTTTT	CARSYGPELFF
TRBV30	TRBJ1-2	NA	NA	TGTGCCTGGGCCATCGGGCGGGGGCAATCACATGGCTACACCTTC	CAWAIGRGQSHGYTF
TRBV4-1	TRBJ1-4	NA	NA	TGCGCCAGCAGCTCCGCAGGGGTTGGGGAAAAACTGTTTTTT	CASSSAGVGEKLFF
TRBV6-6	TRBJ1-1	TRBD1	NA	TGTGCCAGCAGTTACGGGGACAGTAACACTGAAGCTTTCTTT	CASSYGDSNTEAFF
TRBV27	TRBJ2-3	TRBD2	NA	TGTGCCAGCAGTTCGGGAGGGAAGGCAGATACGCAGTATTTT	CASSSGGKADTQYF
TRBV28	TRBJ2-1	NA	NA	TGTGCCAGCAGTCAACCCGCCTACAGATCCTACAATGAGCAGTTCTTC	CASSQPAYRSYNEQFF
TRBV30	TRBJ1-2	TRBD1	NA	TGTGCCTGGAGTCGCGATTGGACAGGGGATTCCTATGGCTACACCTTC	CAWSRDWTGDSYGYTF
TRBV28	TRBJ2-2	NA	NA	TGTGCCAGCCAGTATCGTTACGGACCTTTTAACACCGGGGAGCTGTTTTTT	CASQYRYGPFNTGELFF
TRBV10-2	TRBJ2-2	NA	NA	TGCGCCAGCACAAGGGCCGGGGAGCTGTTTTTT	CASTRAGELFF
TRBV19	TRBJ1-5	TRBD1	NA	TGTGCCAGTAGTGGCACAGGGGGCAGCAATCAGCCCCAGCATTTT	CASSGTGGSNQPQHF
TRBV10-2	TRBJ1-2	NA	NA	TGCGCCAGCAGAGTCGGGGAAGGGCGGGTTGGCTACACCTTC	CASRVGEGRVGYTF
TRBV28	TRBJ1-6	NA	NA	TGTGCCAGCAGCGAATCTTGGGGAGTGGGAAATTCACCCCTCCACTTT	CASSESWGVGNSPLHF
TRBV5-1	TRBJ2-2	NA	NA	TGCGCCAGCAGCGACGGAGAACCCAACACCGGGGAGCTGTTTTTT	CASSDGEPNTGELFF
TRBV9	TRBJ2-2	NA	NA	TGTGCCAGCAGCGGGACTTCGAACACCGGGGAGCTGTTTTTT	CASSGTSNTGELFF
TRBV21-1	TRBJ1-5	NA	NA	TGTGCCAGCAGCAAGCCTCGGGTCCCCGGGCATAGCAATCAGCCCCAGCATTTT	CASSKPRVPGHSNQPQHF
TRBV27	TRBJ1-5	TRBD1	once	TGTGCCAGCACACCATCCGGGACAGGGGGCTTTCAGCCCCAGCATTTT	CASTPSGTGGFQPQHF
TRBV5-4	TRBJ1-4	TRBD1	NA	TGTGCCAGCAGCTCACCTAAACAGGGGAGGGATGAAAAACTGTTTTTT	CASSSPKQGRDEKLFF
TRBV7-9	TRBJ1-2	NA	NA	TGTGCCAGCAGCTTAGGGCACCGAACCCTCTATGGCTACACCTTC	CASSLGHRTLYGYTF
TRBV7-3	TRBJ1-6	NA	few	TGTGCCAGCAGCCTAGGGTCCTCACCCCTCCACTTT	CASSLGSSPLHF
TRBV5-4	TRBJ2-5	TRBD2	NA	TGTGCCAGCAGCTTGTTCCTAGCGGGAGGAGTGAAGGAGACCCAGTACTTC	CASSLFLAGGVKETQYF
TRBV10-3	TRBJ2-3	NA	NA	TGTGCCATCAGTGAGTCCGTGCTGGGGGGCTCAGATACGCAGTATTTT	CAISESVLGGSDTQYF
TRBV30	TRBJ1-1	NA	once	TGTGCCTGGGGGGAAGGAACTGAAGCTTTCTTT	CAWGEGTEAFF
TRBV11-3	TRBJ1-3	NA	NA	TGTGCCAGCAGCTTAGACAGGGGCCCTGGAAACACCATATATTTT	CASSLDRGPGNTIYF
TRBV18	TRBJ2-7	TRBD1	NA	TGTGCCAGCTCACCAAACTTACAGGGGTCGCTATACGAGCAGTACTTC	CASSPNLQGSLYEQYF
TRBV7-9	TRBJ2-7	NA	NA	TGTGCCAGCAGCTTAATATCCGGCGAGCAGTACTTC	CASSLISGEQYF
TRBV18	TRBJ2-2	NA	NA	TGTGCCAGCTCACAACCCGGGGAGCTGTTTTTT	CASSQPGELFF
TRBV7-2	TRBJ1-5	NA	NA	TGTGCCAGCAGCCAGTATAGCAATCAGCCCCAGCATTTT	CASSQYSNQPQHF
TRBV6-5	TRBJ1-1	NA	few	TGTGCCAGCAGTTACCGGAGTGAAGCTTTCTTT	CASSYRSEAFF
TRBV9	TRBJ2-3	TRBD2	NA	TGTGCCAGCAGCATCTTGGGACTAGCGGGGGGTTCGGATACGCAGTATTTT	CASSILGLAGGSDTQYF
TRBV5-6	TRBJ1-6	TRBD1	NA	TGTGCCAGCAGCTTTGAGGACAGGGGGAATTCACCCCTCCACTTT	CASSFEDRGNSPLHF
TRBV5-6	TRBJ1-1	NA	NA	TGTGCCAGCAGCCCCGGGGGGTACACTGAAGCTTTCTTT	CASSPGGYTEAFF
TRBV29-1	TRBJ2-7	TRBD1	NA	TGCAGCGTCGAGGTGTACAGGGGTTACGAGCAGTACTTC	CSVEVYRGYEQYF
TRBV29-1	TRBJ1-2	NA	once	TGCAGCGTTGACAGGAACGGCTACACCTTC	CSVDRNGYTF